The rows below give T cell receptor beta chains drawn from one sample of a study of cytomegalovirus exposure and HLA in healthy donors. TCRdb keeps only in-frame clones here, not all; method: immunoSEQ multiplex PCR. The data show approximately 280,000 clones, with 65% to 90% seen just once and less than 1.2% held by the top ten. What was sequenced was PBMCs. The receptors here all came from a woman aged 18-35 years in good health and CMV-seronegative. The CDR3 runs from the conserved cysteine through the conserved F or W. The D gene is left open where the match is weak. The size field is filled for only some rows; it gives once, few, many or a size class.

TRBV5-4	-	-	TRBJ1-1	CASSSGGRNTEAFF	TGTGCCAGCAGCTCCGGTGGTAGGAACACTGAAGCTTTCTTT
TRBV5-8	-	-	TRBJ1-2	CASSPGGLHYYGYTF	TGTGCCAGCAGCCCGGGGGGGCTGCATTACTATGGCTACACCTTC
TRBV7-8	once	TRBD2	TRBJ2-3	CASTVVVASGRPDTQYF	TGTGCCAGCACAGTAGTAGTTGCTAGCGGGAGACCAGATACGCAGTATTTT
TRBV5-8	-	-	TRBJ2-7	CASSPFRGTESYEQYF	TGTGCCAGCAGCCCCTTCCGGGGGACAGAGTCCTACGAGCAGTACTTC
TRBV14	-	-	TRBJ1-1	CASSQVAYMNTEAFF	TGTGCCAGCAGCCAGGTAGCTTACATGAACACTGAAGCTTTCTTT
TRBV6-5	-	-	TRBJ1-5	CASRTTGNSNQPQHF	TGTGCCAGCCGGACAACTGGGAATAGCAATCAGCCCCAGCATTTT
TRBV30	-	-	TRBJ1-2	CACTRGAGYGYTF	TGTGCCTGTACTCGGGGGGCAGGTTATGGCTACACCTTC
TRBV4-1	-	-	TRBJ2-5	CASSQVLQETQYF	TGCGCCAGCAGCCAAGTGTTACAGGAGACCCAGTACTTC
TRBV10-1	-	-	TRBJ2-7	CASSPPGLLYEQYF	TGCGCCAGCAGCCCTCCGGGACTCCTCTACGAGCAGTACTTC
TRBV28	-	-	TRBJ2-7	CASSPPQAGAYEQYF	TGTGCCAGCAGCCCGCCCCAGGCAGGGGCTTACGAGCAGTACTTC
TRBV4-1	-	TRBD2	TRBJ2-3	CASRQASGYTDTQYF	TGCGCCAGCCGACAGGCTAGCGGGTACACAGATACGCAGTATTTT
TRBV9	-	-	TRBJ2-1	CASSADSYNEQFF	TGTGCCAGCAGCGCCGACTCTTACAATGAGCAGTTCTTC
TRBV7-9	-	TRBD2	TRBJ2-7	CASSFSSGGSGQYF	TGTGCCAGCAGCTTCAGTAGCGGGGGATCAGGGCAGTACTTC
TRBV5-6	once	-	TRBJ2-5	CASSFCARDEETQYF	TGTGCCAGCAGCTTTTGTGCTCGGGATGAAGAGACCCAGTACTTC
TRBV6-6	-	-	TRBJ1-1	CASSYGQQGTEAFF	TGTGCCAGCAGTTACGGGCAGCAGGGCACTGAAGCTTTCTTT
TRBV19	few	-	TRBJ1-5	CASSLGNQPQHF	TGTGCCAGTAGTCTTGGCAATCAGCCCCAGCATTTT
TRBV5-6	-	TRBD2	TRBJ2-2	CASSLLAATGELFF	TGTGCCAGCAGCCTACTAGCGGCTACCGGGGAGCTGTTTTTT
TRBV5-1	-	-	TRBJ1-2	CASSFLGQPNYGYTF	TGCGCCAGCAGCTTTTTAGGACAACCGAACTATGGCTACACCTTC
TRBV10-3	-	-	TRBJ2-2	CAISENTGTNTGELFF	TGTGCCATCAGTGAGAATACAGGGACGAACACCGGGGAGCTGTTTTTT
TRBV29-1	-	TRBD1	TRBJ2-7	CSVERDSTYEQYF	TGCAGCGTTGAGAGGGACAGCACCTACGAGCAGTACTTC
TRBV11-3	-	-	TRBJ1-3	CASSQAGAGNTIYF	TGTGCCAGCAGCCAAGCGGGGGCTGGAAACACCATATATTTT
TRBV2	-	-	TRBJ2-1	CASSFRVDNEQFF	TGTGCCAGCAGTTTCCGGGTCGACAATGAGCAGTTCTTC